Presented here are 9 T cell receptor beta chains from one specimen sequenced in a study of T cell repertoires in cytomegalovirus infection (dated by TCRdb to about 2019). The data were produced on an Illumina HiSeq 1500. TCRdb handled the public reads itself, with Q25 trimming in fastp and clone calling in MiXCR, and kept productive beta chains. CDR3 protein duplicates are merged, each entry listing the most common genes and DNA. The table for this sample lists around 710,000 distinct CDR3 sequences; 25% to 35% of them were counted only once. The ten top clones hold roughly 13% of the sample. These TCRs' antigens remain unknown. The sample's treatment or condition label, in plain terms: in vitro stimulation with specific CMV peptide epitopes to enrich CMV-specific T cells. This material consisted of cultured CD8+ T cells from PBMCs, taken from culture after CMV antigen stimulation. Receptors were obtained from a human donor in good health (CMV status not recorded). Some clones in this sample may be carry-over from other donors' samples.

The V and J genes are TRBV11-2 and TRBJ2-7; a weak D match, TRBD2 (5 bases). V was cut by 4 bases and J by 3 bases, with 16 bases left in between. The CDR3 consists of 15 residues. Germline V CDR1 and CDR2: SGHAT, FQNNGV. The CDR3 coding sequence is TGTGCCAGCAGCTCTATCGGAAAGAGGGACTACGAGCAGTACGTC. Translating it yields CASSSIGKRDYEQYV.

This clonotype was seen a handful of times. CDR3 in amino acids: CASSYGTSWGETQYF. The CDR3 nucleotides are TGTGCCAGCAGTTACGGGACCAGCTGGGGGGAGACCCAGTACTTC. V gene TRBV6-2 or TRBV6-3 combines with J gene TRBJ2-5; D is tentatively TRBD1 or TRBD2 (5 bases each). V lost 2 bases and J 5 bases, leaving 15 bases between the germline ends. The CDR3 is 15 amino acids. CDR1 and CDR2 from the germline V gene are MNHEY and SVGEGT.

In DNA, the CDR3 is TGCGCCAGCAGCCAAGACCCAGGGAACTACGAGCAGTACTTC. Protein sequence: CASSQDPGNYEQYF. The rearrangement joins TRBV4-1 to TRBJ2-7, with D tentatively TRBD1 (5 bases). Trimming pared 0 bases from V and 3 bases from J, leaving 9 bases between. Germline values: CDR1 MGHRA, CDR2 YSYEKL. The length of the CDR3 is 14 residues.

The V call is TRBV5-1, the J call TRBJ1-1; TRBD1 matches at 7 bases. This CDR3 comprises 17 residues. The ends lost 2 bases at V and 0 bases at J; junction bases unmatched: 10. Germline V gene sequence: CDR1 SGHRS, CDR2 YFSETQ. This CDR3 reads CASSLKTGAYLNTEAFF. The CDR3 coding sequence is TGCGCCAGCAGCTTAAAAACAGGGGCTTATCTGAACACTGAAGCTTTCTTT. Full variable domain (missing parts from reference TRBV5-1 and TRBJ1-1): KAGVTQTPRYLIKTRGQQVTLSCSPISGHRSVSWYQQTPGQGLQFLFEYFSETQRNKGNFPGRFSGRQFSNSRSEMNVSTLELGDSALYLCASSLKTGAYLNTEAFFGQGTRLTVV.

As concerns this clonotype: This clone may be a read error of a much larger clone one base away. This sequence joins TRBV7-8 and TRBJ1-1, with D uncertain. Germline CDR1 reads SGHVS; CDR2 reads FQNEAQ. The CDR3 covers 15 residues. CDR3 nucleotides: TGTGCCAGCAGGCTGGGTACCCGAAGGGAAACTGGAGCTTTCTTT. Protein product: CASRLGTRRETGAFF.

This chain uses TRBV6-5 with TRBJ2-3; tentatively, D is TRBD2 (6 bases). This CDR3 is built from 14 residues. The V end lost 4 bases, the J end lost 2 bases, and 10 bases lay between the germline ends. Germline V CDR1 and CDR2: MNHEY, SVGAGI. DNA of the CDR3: TGTGCCAGCAGTTTGGGACTTTACACAGATACGCAGTATTTT. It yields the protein CASSLGLYTDTQYF.

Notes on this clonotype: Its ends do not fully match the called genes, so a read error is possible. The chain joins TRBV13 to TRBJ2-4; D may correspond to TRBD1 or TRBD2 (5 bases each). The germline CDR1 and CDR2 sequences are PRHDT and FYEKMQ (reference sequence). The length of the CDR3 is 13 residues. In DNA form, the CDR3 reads TGTGCCAGCAGCCCGGGACCACAAGGCCCCAGTTTCTTC. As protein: CASSPGPQGPSFF.

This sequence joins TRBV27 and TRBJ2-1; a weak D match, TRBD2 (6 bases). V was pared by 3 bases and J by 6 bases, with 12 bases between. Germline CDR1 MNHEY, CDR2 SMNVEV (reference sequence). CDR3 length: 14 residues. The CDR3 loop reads CASSLFGGINEQFF. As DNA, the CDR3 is TGTGCCAGCAGTTTGTTTGGAGGGATCAATGAGCAGTTCTTC.

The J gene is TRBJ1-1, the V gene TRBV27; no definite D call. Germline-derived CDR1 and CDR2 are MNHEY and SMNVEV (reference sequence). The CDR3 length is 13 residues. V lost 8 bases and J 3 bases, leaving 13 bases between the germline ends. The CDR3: CASGPSPYTEAFF. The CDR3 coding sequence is TGTGCCAGCGGTCCCTCCCCATACACTGAAGCTTTCTTT.